This passage covers 19 T cell receptor beta chains from one sample sequenced in a study of cytomegalovirus exposure and HLA in healthy donors. The study ran its PCR with 60 Vbeta and 13 Jbeta primers. Method: immunoSEQ multiplex PCR; TCRdb's copy keeps in-frame clones and lacks some. The top ten hold 1% of the sample, which has roughly 150,000 clones, more than 70% seen once. Sample: PBMCs. The receptors shown here come from a man in his thirties or forties in good health and CMV-seronegative.

The chain couples TRBV11-2 to TRBJ2-1; 10 positions match TRBD2. Unmatched junction bases numbered 6, after V lost 4 bases and J lost 9 bases. Germline CDR1 SGHAT, CDR2 FQNNGV. This CDR3 is 14 amino acids long. CDR3 sequence (DNA): TGTGCCAGCAGCTCACAAGCGGGAGGGCTTGAGCAGTTCTTC. Translation: CASSSQAGGLEQFF.

The chain couples TRBV7-9 to TRBJ1-4; tentative D call: TRBD1 (5 bases). V was shortened by 4 bases and J by 5 bases, with 14 bases between the two germline ends. From germline, CDR1 is SEHNR and CDR2 FQNEAQ (reference sequence). This CDR3 spans 15 amino acids. As DNA, the CDR3 is TGTGCCAGCAGCTCGTGGGGCACCAGGAATGAAAAACTGTTTTTT. It specifies CASSSWGTRNEKLFF. The variable domain in full, completed from reference TRBV7-9 and TRBJ1-4, reads DTGVSQNPRHKITKRGQNVTFRCDPISEHNRLYWYRQTLGQGPEFLTYFQNEAQLEKSRLLSDRFSAERPKGSFSTLEIQRTEQGDSAMYLCASSSWGTRNEKLFFGSGTQLSVL.

The V gene is TRBV19, the J gene TRBJ2-1; 11 bases match TRBD2. CDR1 is LNHDA and CDR2 is SQIVND in the germline V gene (reference sequence). V lost 1 base, J lost 7 bases, and 6 bases stayed unmatched. This CDR3 has 16 amino acids. The CDR3 bases are TGTGCCAGTAGTATAGTCACTAGCGGGAGCTGGAATGAGCAGTTCTTC. Amino acid sequence: CASSIVTSGSWNEQFF.

In DNA form, the CDR3 reads TGTGCCAGCAATCCGGGGGGCAATGAGCAGTTCTTC. Translation gives CASNPGGNEQFF. The chain has TRBV5-4 and TRBJ2-1; 7 nucleotides agree with TRBD2. The trim removed 6 bases at V and 6 bases at J, leaving 3 bases unmatched. This CDR3 contains 12 residues. Germline-derived CDR1 and CDR2 are SGHNT and YYREEE (reference sequence).

In its sample, this clone was seen once. Distinct nucleotide sequences in the sample also encode this CDR3. The rearrangement joins TRBV5-6 to TRBJ2-7; unclear D gene. V was clipped by 0 bases and J by 5 bases, with 9 bases between them. The germline V gene encodes CDR1 SGHDT and CDR2 YYEEEE. The CDR3 contains 13 residues. The CDR3 is CASSLGPRDEQYF. CDR3 nucleotide sequence: TGTGCCAGCAGCTTGGGACCTCGGGACGAGCAGTACTTC.

This sequence joins TRBV4-3 and TRBJ1-2; 8 bases are a match to TRBD1. The CDR3 loop spans 15 amino acids. The germline V gene has CDR1 LGHNA and CDR2 YSLEER. With V trimmed by 2 bases and J by 8 bases, 10 bases remained unmatched. The CDR3 reads CASSQQTGTGNGYTF. Written as DNA, the CDR3 is TGCGCCAGCAGCCAACAAACCGGGACAGGTAACGGCTACACCTTC.

This chain joins TRBV11-3 and TRBJ2-7, with D possibly matching TRBD1 (8 bases). Trimming shortened V by 4 bases and J by 6 bases, and 13 bases separated the two germline ends. The CDR3 has 13 residues. Germline CDR1 SGHNT, CDR2 YENEEA. CDR3 loop: CASSYRGEGEQYF. The CDR3 DNA is TGTGCCAGCAGCTACAGGGGGGAGGGCGAGCAGTACTTC.

This clone was picked up one time. The chain recombines TRBV15 with TRBJ2-2, with D uncertain. In germline, CDR1 is LNHNV, CDR2 YYDKDF (reference sequence). The CDR3 has 16 amino acids. V was cut by 1 base and J by 1 base, with 10 bases left in between. CDR3 sequence reads: CATSRGFERNTGELFF. The CDR3 region has the DNA TGTGCCACCAGCAGAGGATTCGAGCGGAACACCGGGGAGCTGTTTTTT.

This chain uses TRBV6-5 with TRBJ2-5; weak D call: TRBD2 (6 bases). The germline V and J ends were trimmed by 6 bases and 2 bases, with 16 bases remaining between them. The CDR3 consists of 15 residues. From germline, CDR1 is MNHEY and CDR2 SVGAGI. The CDR3 nucleotides are TGTGCCAGCAGCCTATCTCTGGGACTTCAAGAGACCCAGTACTTC. Its protein product is CASSLSLGLQETQYF.

V is TRBV29-1 and J is TRBJ1-1, with 8 nucleotides matching TRBD1. There are 14 residues in the CDR3. Germline CDR1 reads SQVTM; CDR2 reads ANQGSEA. The V segment lost 7 bases and the J segment 8 bases; nucleotides outside the gene matches: 15. CDR3 DNA sequence: TGCAGCGCTCACGGGCAGGACAGGGCATGGGAAGCTTTCTTT. This encodes CSAHGQDRAWEAFF.

The J gene is TRBJ2-5, the V gene TRBV27; D possibly corresponds to TRBD2 (7 bases). Germline CDR1 is MNHEY and CDR2 is SMNVEV (reference sequence). The V and J ends lost 3 bases and 5 bases respectively, with 13 bases between them. The CDR3 loop spans 14 amino acids. The DNA of the CDR3 is TGTGCCAGCAGTTTCCAGGGGAGGGGGGAGACCCAGTACTTC. The encoded protein is CASSFQGRGETQYF.

This clone has only one observation. This chain links TRBV29-1 with TRBJ2-1; D is unresolved. The CDR3 has 14 residues. The V and J ends lost 2 bases and 3 bases respectively, with 11 bases between them. The germline gives CDR1 SQVTM, CDR2 ANQGSEA. As DNA, the CDR3 is TGCAGCGTTGAAAATCAGGTGAACTACAATGAGCAGTTCTTC. Protein sequence: CSVENQVNYNEQFF.

V usage is TRBV7-3 and J usage is TRBJ2-5; D gene ambiguous. Per the germline V gene, CDR1 is SGHTA and CDR2 is FQGTGA. The length of the CDR3 is 15 residues. V dropped 1 base and J dropped 1 base, with 10 bases sitting between them. This CDR3 reads CASSLSPGLQETQYF. Written as DNA, the CDR3 is TGTGCCAGCAGCTTAAGTCCTGGGCTCCAAGAGACCCAGTACTTC.

This clone appeared a few times. The chain uses TRBV30 and TRBJ2-2; TRBD2 is a possible D gene (5 bases). V dropped 5 bases and J dropped 6 bases, with 13 bases sitting between them. Per germline, CDR1 GTSNPN and CDR2 SVGIG (reference sequence). This CDR3 comprises 13 residues. The CDR3 reads CAWGETSPGELFF. Here the CDR3 DNA reads TGTGCCTGGGGCGAAACTAGTCCCGGGGAGCTGTTTTTT.

V usage is TRBV6-5 and J usage is TRBJ1-2; maybe TRBD1 (6 bases). The CDR3 spans 14 residues. The V and J ends lost 2 bases and 4 bases respectively, with 11 bases between them. CDR1 and CDR2 (germline): MNHEY, SVGAGI. CDR3: CASSYRGTFYGYTF. The CDR3 nucleotides are TGTGCCAGCAGTTACAGAGGGACATTCTATGGCTACACCTTC.

Concerning this clone itself: The sample carries other DNA sequences with the same CDR3. V gene TRBV14 combines with J gene TRBJ2-2; perhaps TRBD1 as D (5 bases). This CDR3 region has 15 residues. Deletions cut 4 bases from V and 7 bases from J, with 16 bases between. Germline V CDR1 and CDR2: SGHDN, FVKESK. CDR3 in amino acids: CASSLSTQALGELFF. CDR3 in DNA: TGTGCCAGCAGCCTCTCTACACAGGCTCTCGGGGAGCTGTTTTTT.

The J gene is TRBJ1-1, the V gene TRBV30, with 8 bases that match TRBD1. The CDR3 contains 13 residues. In germline, CDR1 is GTSNPN, CDR2 SVGIG (reference sequence). Germline trimming cut 3 bases from V and 4 bases from J; bases unmatched to any gene: 4. The CDR3 DNA reads TGTGCCTGGAGCTACGACAGGGGCACTGAAGCTTTCTTT. Protein sequence: CAWSYDRGTEAFF.

J is TRBJ1-1 and V is TRBV4-1, with unresolved D. The germline gives CDR1 MGHRA, CDR2 YSYEKL. The V gene lost 0 bases and the J gene lost 6 bases, with 17 bases spanning the gap. This CDR3 region has 16 residues. The CDR3 region is CASSQETSPVIPEAFF. CDR3 in DNA: TGCGCCAGCAGCCAAGAGACATCCCCTGTGATCCCTGAAGCTTTCTTT.

This clone has only one observation. J is TRBJ1-1 and V is TRBV6-6, with no clear D. CDR3 length equals 13 residues. Deletions cut 0 bases from V and 8 bases from J, with 10 bases between. Germline values: CDR1 MNHNY, CDR2 SVGAGI (reference sequence). As DNA, the CDR3 is TGTGCCAGCAGTTACTCGGTTGAGAGGGAAGCTTTCTTT. Protein sequence: CASSYSVEREAFF.